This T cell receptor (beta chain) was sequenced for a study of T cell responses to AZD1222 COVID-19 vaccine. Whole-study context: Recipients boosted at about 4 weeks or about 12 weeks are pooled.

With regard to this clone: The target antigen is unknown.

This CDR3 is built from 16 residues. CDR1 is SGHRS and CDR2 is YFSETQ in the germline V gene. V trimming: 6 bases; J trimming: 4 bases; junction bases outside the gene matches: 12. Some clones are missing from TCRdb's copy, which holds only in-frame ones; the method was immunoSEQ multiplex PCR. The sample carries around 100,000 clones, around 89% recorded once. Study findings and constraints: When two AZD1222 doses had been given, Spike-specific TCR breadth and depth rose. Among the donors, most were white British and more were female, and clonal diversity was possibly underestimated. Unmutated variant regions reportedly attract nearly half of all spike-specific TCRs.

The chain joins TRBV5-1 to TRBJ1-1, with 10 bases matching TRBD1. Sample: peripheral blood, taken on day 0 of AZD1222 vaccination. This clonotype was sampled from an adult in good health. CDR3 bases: TGCGCCAGCACCCTGAGTCGACAGGGGGCTGGCACTGAAGCTTTCTTT. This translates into CASTLSRQGAGTEAFF.